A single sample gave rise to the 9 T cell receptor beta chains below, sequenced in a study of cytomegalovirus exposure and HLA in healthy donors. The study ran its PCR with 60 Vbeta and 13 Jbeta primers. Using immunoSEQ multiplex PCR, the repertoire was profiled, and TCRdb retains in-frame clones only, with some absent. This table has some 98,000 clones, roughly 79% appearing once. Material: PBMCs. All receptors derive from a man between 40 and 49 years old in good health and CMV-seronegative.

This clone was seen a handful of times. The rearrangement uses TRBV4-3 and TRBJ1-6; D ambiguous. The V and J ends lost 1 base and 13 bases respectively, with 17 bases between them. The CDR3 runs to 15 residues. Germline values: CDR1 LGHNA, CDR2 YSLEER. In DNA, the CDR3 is TGCGCCAGCAGCCAAGTCGACACGGCGGGTTTCCCCCTCCACTTT. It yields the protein CASSQVDTAGFPLHF.

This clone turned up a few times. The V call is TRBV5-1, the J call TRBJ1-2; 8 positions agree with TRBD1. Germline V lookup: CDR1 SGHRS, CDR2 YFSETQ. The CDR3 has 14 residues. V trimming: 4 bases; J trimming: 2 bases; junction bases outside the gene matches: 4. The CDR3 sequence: CASSPRTGNYGYTF. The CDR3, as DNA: TGCGCCAGCAGCCCTCGGACAGGGAACTATGGCTACACCTTC.

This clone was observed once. CDR3 coding DNA: TGTGCCAGCAATAAGGGAGGTTCGGCTAATGAAAAACTGTTTTTT. Protein product: CASNKGGSANEKLFF. The chain joins TRBV6-1 to TRBJ1-4; D gene ambiguous. V lost 7 bases and J 3 bases, leaving 15 bases between the germline ends. CDR1 and CDR2 (germline): MNHNS, SASEGT. This CDR3 is built from 15 residues.

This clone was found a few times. CDR3 DNA sequence: TGTGCCAGCAGCCAAGATCGACGGGACTTCCGGCCGGAGACCCAGTACTTC. Translation gives CASSQDRRDFRPETQYF. The rearrangement joins TRBV14 to TRBJ2-5, with D possibly matching TRBD2 (6 bases). CDR1 SGHDN and CDR2 FVKESK come from the germline V gene. The V end was cut by 0 bases, the J end by 5 bases, with 19 bases between. The CDR3 contains 17 residues.

CDR3 DNA: TGTGCCAGCAGCTTAGTTCTGAACACCGGGGAGCTGTTTTTT. It encodes CASSLVLNTGELFF. The rearrangement joins TRBV7-9 to TRBJ2-2; no reliable D call. Trimming took 1 base from V and 1 from J, leaving 4 bases between them. Per the germline V gene, CDR1 is SEHNR and CDR2 is FQNEAQ (reference sequence). The CDR3 has 14 residues.

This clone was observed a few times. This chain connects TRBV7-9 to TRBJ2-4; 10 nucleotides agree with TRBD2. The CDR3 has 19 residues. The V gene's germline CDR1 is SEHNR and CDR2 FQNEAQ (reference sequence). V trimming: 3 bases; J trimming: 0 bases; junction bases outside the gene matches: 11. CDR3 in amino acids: CASSFWTSGTQLAKNIQYF. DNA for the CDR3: TGTGCCAGCAGCTTTTGGACTAGCGGAACCCAGTTAGCCAAAAACATTCAGTACTTC.

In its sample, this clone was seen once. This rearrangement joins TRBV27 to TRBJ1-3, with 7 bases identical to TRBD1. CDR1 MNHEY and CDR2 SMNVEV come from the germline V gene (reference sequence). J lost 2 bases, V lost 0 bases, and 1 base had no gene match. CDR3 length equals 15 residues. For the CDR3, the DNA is TGTGCCAGCAGTTTATCGACAGGGACTGGAAACACCATATATTTT. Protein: CASSLSTGTGNTIYF.

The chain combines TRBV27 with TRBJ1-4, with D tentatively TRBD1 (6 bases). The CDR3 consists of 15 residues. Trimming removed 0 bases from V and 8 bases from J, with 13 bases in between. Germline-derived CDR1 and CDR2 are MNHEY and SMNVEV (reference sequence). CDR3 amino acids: CASSLSGTGLEKLFF. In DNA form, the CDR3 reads TGTGCCAGCAGTTTATCGGGAACAGGGTTGGAAAAACTGTTTTTT.

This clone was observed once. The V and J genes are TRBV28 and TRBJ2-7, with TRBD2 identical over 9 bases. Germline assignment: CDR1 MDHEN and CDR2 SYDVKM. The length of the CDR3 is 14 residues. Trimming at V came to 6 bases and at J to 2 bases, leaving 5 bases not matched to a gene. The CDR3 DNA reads TGTGCCAGCAGACCTAGCGGGACCCCCTACGAGCAGTACTTC. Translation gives CASRPSGTPYEQYF.